This T cell receptor beta chain appears in the sequencing data of a study of CD8 T cells in Susac syndrome. The study sequenced TCR beta in blood CD8+ and CD4+ T cells. TEMRA cells were FACS-enriched, and CD8+ and CD4+ T cells were isolated negatively. With random hexamers, reverse transcription was performed on about 0.45 to 1 ug of RNA. Across 54 Vbeta and 13 Jbeta, TCR beta CDR3 was amplified with immunoSEQ multiplex PCR. TCRdb reprocessed the immunoSEQ multiplex PCR reads with MiXCR, giving one entry per CDR3 protein. This table has hundreds of thousands of distinct CDR3 sequences, about 85% appearing once. Trimming cost V 3 bases and J 13 bases, with 6 bases left between them. Germline-derived CDR1 and CDR2 are SGHDN and FVKESK. The CDR3 is made up of 9 amino acids.

The chain joins TRBV14 to TRBJ2-5; no clear D. Sequencing used CD8+ T cells from PBMCs. This receptor was obtained from a human donor with multiple sclerosis. CDR3 in amino acids: CASSHRPYF. The DNA of the CDR3 is TGTGCCAGCAGCCATCGGCCGTACTTC.